This TCR beta chain was documented in a study of a mutant IDH1 vaccine in newly diagnosed glioma. Across the study: The study started vaccination 4-6 weeks after radiotherapy alone, or with temozolomide cycles. Standard pretreatment was either radiotherapy, temozolomide, or, for most, radiochemotherapy with temozolomide. Findings and caveats of the study: Pseudoprogression showed no apparent link to changes in top peripheral T cell clonotypes.

Method: immunoSEQ multiplex PCR; TCRdb's copy keeps in-frame clones and lacks some. This sample has just under 70,000 clones, with roughly 84% found just once. Remarks on this clone: Its antigen is still unknown.

Time point described: week 35, safety follow-up. Each dose of the vaccine consisted of 300 ug of mutant IDH1 20-mer peptide, with topical imiquimod. Patients received eight vaccinations in weeks 1, 3, 5, 7, 11, 15, 19, 23. V shed 3 bases and J shed 2 bases, with 8 bases lying between them. Looked up from germline, CDR1 is SGHNT and CDR2 is YYREEE (reference sequence). The CDR3 is made up of 13 amino acids. J is TRBJ2-5 and V is TRBV5-4; D might be TRBD2 (6 bases). This clonotype originated in a man between 18 and 29 years old with glioma. Sequenced material: PBMCs, taken from a glioma patient whose treatment included an IDH1 peptide vaccine. CDR3 bases: TGTGCCAGCAGCTCACGGGGGCAAGAGACCCAGTACTTC. Protein: CASSSRGQETQYF. Full variable domain (missing parts from reference TRBV5-4 and TRBJ2-5): ETGVTQSPTHLIKTRGQQVTLRCSSQSGHNTVSWYQQALGQGPQFIFQYYREEENGRGNFPPRFSGLQFPNYSSELNVNALELDDSALYLCASSSRGQETQYFGPGTRLLVL.